This T cell receptor beta chain appears in the sequencing data of a study of Graves' ophthalmopathy and Graves' hyperthyroidism. Germline CDR1 SQVTM, CDR2 ANQGSEA. The CDR3 consists of 17 residues. V gave up 7 bases and J gave up 4 bases, with 28 bases separating them. Ophthalmopathy cases showed moderate-to-severe activity, scoring CAS ≥3 and NOSPECS ≥4, with duration under 3 months. Isolation of PBMCs was performed using about 9.9 ml of fresh peripheral blood. RNA transcripts served as template for amplifying TCR beta CDR3 sequences. HTBI-primed first-round RT-PCR preceded second-round multiplex PCR. TCRdb reprocessed the multiplex PCR reads with MiXCR, giving one entry per CDR3 protein. Of 230,000 or so distinct CDR3 sequences in the sample, around 45% were seen once.

This sequence was found in an adult man with Graves' ophthalmopathy. This chain uses TRBV29-1 with TRBJ2-5, with D possibly TRBD1 on 6 matching bases. Material for sequencing was peripheral blood. This CDR3 is CSGTFRDTARRLETQYF. The CDR3 DNA follows: TGCAGCGGGACGTTCCGGGACACCGCTAGAAGATTAGAGACCCAGTACTTC.